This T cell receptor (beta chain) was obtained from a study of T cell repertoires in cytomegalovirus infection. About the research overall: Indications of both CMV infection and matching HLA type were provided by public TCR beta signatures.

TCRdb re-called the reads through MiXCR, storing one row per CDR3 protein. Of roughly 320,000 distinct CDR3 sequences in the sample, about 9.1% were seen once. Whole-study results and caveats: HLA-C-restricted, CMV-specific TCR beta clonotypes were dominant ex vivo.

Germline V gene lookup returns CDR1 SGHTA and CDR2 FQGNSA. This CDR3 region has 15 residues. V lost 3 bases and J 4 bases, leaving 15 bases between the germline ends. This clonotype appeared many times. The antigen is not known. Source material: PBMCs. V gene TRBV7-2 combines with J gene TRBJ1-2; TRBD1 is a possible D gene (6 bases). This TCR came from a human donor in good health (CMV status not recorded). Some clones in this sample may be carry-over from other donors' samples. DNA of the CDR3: TGTGCCAGCAGCTTGGGCTCGACAGGAGGCTATGGCTACACCTTC. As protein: CASSLGSTGGYGYTF. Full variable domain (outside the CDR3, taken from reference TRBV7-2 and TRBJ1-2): GAGVSQSPSNKVTEKGKDVELRCDPISGHTALYWYRQSLGQGLEFLIYFQGNSAPDKSGLPSDRFSAERTGGSVSTLTIQRTQQEDSAVYLCASSLGSTGGYGYTFGSGTRLTVV.